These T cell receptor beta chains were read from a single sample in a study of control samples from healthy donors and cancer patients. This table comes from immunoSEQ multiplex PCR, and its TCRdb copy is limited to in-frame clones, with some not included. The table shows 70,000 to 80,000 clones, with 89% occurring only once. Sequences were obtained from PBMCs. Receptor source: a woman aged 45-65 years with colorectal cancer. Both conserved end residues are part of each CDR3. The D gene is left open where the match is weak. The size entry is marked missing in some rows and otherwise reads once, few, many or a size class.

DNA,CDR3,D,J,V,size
TGTGCCACCAGTGATTGGGACAGGGACGGCTACACCTTC,CATSDWDRDGYTF,TRBD1,TRBJ1-2,TRBV24-1,-
TGTGCCAGCAGTCGGAACAATGAGCAGTTCTTC,CASSRNNEQFF,-,TRBJ2-1,TRBV27,-
TGTGCCTGGAGTCTTAAGGGAGGAGGCAATGGCTACACCTTC,CAWSLKGGGNGYTF,-,TRBJ1-2,TRBV30,-
TGCGCCAGCAGCCCTTTAGAGTTCCAGTACTTC,CASSPLEFQYF,-,TRBJ2-5,TRBV10-2,once
TGTGCCAGCAGCTTATATGGGGGACGCGACAATGAGCAGTTCTTC,CASSLYGGRDNEQFF,-,TRBJ2-1,TRBV7-2,-
TGTGCCAGCTGGTGGACAGGGGCTAACACTGAAGCTTTCTTT,CASWWTGANTEAFF,TRBD1,TRBJ1-1,TRBV6-5,-
TGTGCCAGCAGCTTAATGGCGGGGGGGGAAAATGAGCAGTTCTTC,CASSLMAGGENEQFF,TRBD2,TRBJ2-1,TRBV7-2,-
TGTGCCAGCAGCCAAGGGACGGGGGGCAATCAGCCCCAGCATTTT,CASSQGTGGNQPQHF,-,TRBJ1-5,TRBV3-1/TRBV3-2,few
TGTGCCACCAGTGCACTAGCGGGGGCTTCGGAGTCCTACAATGAGCAGTTCTTC,CATSALAGASESYNEQFF,TRBD2,TRBJ2-1,TRBV24-1,-
TGTGCCTGGAGTGTTGGGGCAGGTAATCAGCCCCAGCATTTT,CAWSVGAGNQPQHF,-,TRBJ1-5,TRBV30,few
TGTGCCAGCTCAAGGACAGGGGAAGAGACCCAGTACTTC,CASSRTGEETQYF,TRBD1,TRBJ2-5,TRBV18,-
TGTGCCAGCAGTTACCGACTAGGGGGGGGCACCGGGGAGCTGTTTTTT,CASSYRLGGGTGELFF,-,TRBJ2-2,TRBV6-2/TRBV6-3,-
TGTGCCAGCAGTCCAAGAGGGGACGGCGCTAACTATGGCTACACCTTC,CASSPRGDGANYGYTF,-,TRBJ1-2,TRBV6-2/TRBV6-3,-
TGTGCCAGCAGTGATTCACAGGGGGCAGGGGAGACCCAGTACTTC,CASSDSQGAGETQYF,TRBD1,TRBJ2-5,TRBV25-1,-
TGTGCCAGCAGCCTAAACAAACTAGCGGGGGGCAATGAGCAGTTCTTC,CASSLNKLAGGNEQFF,TRBD2,TRBJ2-1,TRBV7-8,-
TGTGCCAGCAGAAACCAGGGGCAGGGCGGGGAGCTGTTTTTT,CASRNQGQGGELFF,-,TRBJ2-2,TRBV6-5,-
TGTGCCAGCAGCAGGACAGGGTATGGCAATCAGCCCCAGCATTTT,CASSRTGYGNQPQHF,TRBD1,TRBJ1-5,TRBV6-2/TRBV6-3,-
TGTGCCAGCAGCTTGGTGAGCAGTGAAGCTTTCTTT,CASSLVSSEAFF,-,TRBJ1-1,TRBV5-6,-
TGTGCCAGCACGGCGGGGACAGTTAGTCAGCCCCAGCATTTT,CASTAGTVSQPQHF,TRBD1,TRBJ1-5,TRBV28,-
TGTGCCAGCAGTGAAGTTTCTGGCAGGGACTCACCCCTCCACTTT,CASSEVSGRDSPLHF,-,TRBJ1-6,TRBV6-1,-
TGCGCCAGCAGCTTGGCCTACCAGAGCACAGATACGCAGTATTTT,CASSLAYQSTDTQYF,-,TRBJ2-3,TRBV5-1,-
TGTGCCAGTAGCCTCTGGGCAGATAACACTGAAGCTTTCTTT,CASSLWADNTEAFF,-,TRBJ1-1,TRBV19,-
TGTGCCAGCAGTTCCCATCAGGACAGGGGGTTTTCACCCCTCCACTTT,CASSSHQDRGFSPLHF,TRBD1,TRBJ1-6,TRBV6-2/TRBV6-3,once
TGTGCCAGCAGCTTAACGGGCAACACCGGGGAGCTGTTTTTT,CASSLTGNTGELFF,-,TRBJ2-2,TRBV7-9,-
TGCGCCAGCAGCCAACGTTGGACAGGGATAGGCAATGAGCAGTTCTTC,CASSQRWTGIGNEQFF,TRBD1,TRBJ2-1,TRBV4-3,-
TGTGCCAGCAGCTTAGCGCTAGGGGCGGGTAATTCACCCCTCCACTTT,CASSLALGAGNSPLHF,-,TRBJ1-6,TRBV7-2,-
TGTGCCAGCAGTGAAGCAAATAAGGGGGCCGGAAACACCATATATTTT,CASSEANKGAGNTIYF,TRBD1,TRBJ1-3,TRBV6-1,-
TGCGCCAGCAGCCGCGGGACTAGCGGCCACAATGAGCAGTTCTTC,CASSRGTSGHNEQFF,TRBD2,TRBJ2-1,TRBV4-3,-
TGTGCCAGCAGTGATAGCGGGCAGGGGAATGAGCAGTTCTTC,CASSDSGQGNEQFF,-,TRBJ2-1,TRBV6-1,-
TGTGCCACCAGTGATACCCGGGGGACCACAGATACGCAGTATTTT,CATSDTRGTTDTQYF,-,TRBJ2-3,TRBV24-1,-
TGCGCCAGCAGCCACCCGGGACTAGCGGGGGGAGGGGATGAGCAGTTCTTC,CASSHPGLAGGGDEQFF,TRBD2,TRBJ2-1,TRBV4-3,-
TGTGCTAGTGGGTTAGTGGGAGCCACAGATACGCAGTATTTT,CASGLVGATDTQYF,-,TRBJ2-3,TRBV12-5,-
TGTGCCAGCAGTGAAGCGGGGGCCCATAGGGGTGGCTACACCTTC,CASSEAGAHRGGYTF,-,TRBJ1-2,TRBV25-1,-
TGTGCCAGCAGTGCACAAGGGGGGCTGGGTGGCTACACCTTC,CASSAQGGLGGYTF,-,TRBJ1-2,TRBV28,-
TGTGCCAGTTTAGGGACCACTGAAGCTTTCTTT,CASLGTTEAFF,-,TRBJ1-1,TRBV19,-
TGTGCCAGCAGCCTAGATAACCTGAACACTGAAGCTTTCTTT,CASSLDNLNTEAFF,-,TRBJ1-1,TRBV7-2,-
TGTGCCATCAGTAGCGGGGACTACAATGAGCAGTTCTTC,CAISSGDYNEQFF,TRBD2,TRBJ2-1,TRBV10-3,-
TGTGCCGGAAGGAAGGCAGGGGACACTGAAGCTTTCTTT,CAGRKAGDTEAFF,-,TRBJ1-1,TRBV30,once
TGTGCCAGCAGCCCAGCGGGACAGTACAATGAGCAGTTCTTC,CASSPAGQYNEQFF,-,TRBJ2-1,TRBV7-3,-
TGTGCCAGCAGCTTAGAAGGGACGAGCAATCAGCCCCAGCATTTT,CASSLEGTSNQPQHF,-,TRBJ1-5,TRBV7-2,-
TGCAGCGTTGCCGCCGGGCCCTTTGGTACTGAAGCTTTCTTT,CSVAAGPFGTEAFF,-,TRBJ1-1,TRBV29-1,-
TGCGCCAGCAAAACCGGACTAGATGGAGAGACCCAGTACTTC,CASKTGLDGETQYF,TRBD2,TRBJ2-5,TRBV5-1,-
TGCGCCAGCTGGGAGGGACACGGGAACACCGGGGAGCTGTTTTTT,CASWEGHGNTGELFF,-,TRBJ2-2,TRBV5-1,-
TGCAGTGGGGAACCGGGACAGGGGCAGTATTTT,CSGEPGQGQYF,TRBD1,TRBJ2-3,TRBV20-1,-
TGTGCCAGCAGTTACCGGTCGGGACACTATGGCTACACCTTC,CASSYRSGHYGYTF,-,TRBJ1-2,TRBV6-5,-
TGTGCCAGCAGCCAAAGGACAGTCGGAGAGACCCAGTACTTC,CASSQRTVGETQYF,-,TRBJ2-5,TRBV3-1/TRBV3-2,-
TGCGCCAGCAGTGAGGCAGGCCTAGCCAAAAACATTCAGTACTTC,CASSEAGLAKNIQYF,-,TRBJ2-4,TRBV10-1,-
TGTGCCACCAGCACAGGGAGAACTGAAGCTTTCTTT,CATSTGRTEAFF,-,TRBJ1-1,TRBV24-1,-
TGTGCCAGCAGCCAAGATGGTCCCCTCCACTTT,CASSQDGPLHF,-,TRBJ1-6,TRBV4-2,few
TGTGCCAGCAGCGTCGGACAGGGGAACACCGGGGAGCTGTTTTTT,CASSVGQGNTGELFF,TRBD1,TRBJ2-2,TRBV25-1,-
TGCGCCAGCTGTCCCACTAGGGAAGAGACCCAGTACTTC,CASCPTREETQYF,-,TRBJ2-5,TRBV5-1,once
TGTGCCAGCAGTTATTCCAGGGTAACTGAAGCTTTCTTT,CASSYSRVTEAFF,-,TRBJ1-1,TRBV6-5,-
TGTGCCAGCAGTTTCCAGCCGGGACTAGCGGTTTACAATGAGCAGTTCTTC,CASSFQPGLAVYNEQFF,TRBD2,TRBJ2-1,TRBV28,-
TGTGCCAGTAGTACCCGCGGGGGGGGCACACCTTGGACCCAGTACTTC,CASSTRGGGTPWTQYF,TRBD2,TRBJ2-5,TRBV19,-
TGTGCCAGTAGTATAGCGGCCGCCAGGACCCAGTACTTC,CASSIAAARTQYF,-,TRBJ2-5,TRBV19,once
TGTGCCAGTACGGGATCAGGGGGCGCGTGGAATCAGCCCCAGCATTTT,CASTGSGGAWNQPQHF,TRBD1,TRBJ1-5,TRBV19,-
TGCGCCAGCAGCCAAGATTATATGGACTATGGCTACACCTTC,CASSQDYMDYGYTF,-,TRBJ1-2,TRBV4-3,-